This is a list of T cell receptor beta chains from one sample in a study of HIV-infected patients and healthy controls. In TCRdb, the 5' RACE reads were re-called with MiXCR into one record per CDR3 protein. The sample lists more than 4,500 distinct CDR3 sequences, 9.5% to 13% seen once, with 9.5% to 15% in the top ten. Here the sequenced sample was blood, taken before antiretroviral therapy. These receptors were taken from an adult with HIV infection. Each CDR3 is given with its conserved first and last residue. Each record gives: V gene, J gene, CDR3 protein.

>TRBV5-1|TRBJ2-3
CASSFGTGTDTQYF
>TRBV11-2|TRBJ2-5
CASSLAGAEETQYF
>TRBV11-2|TRBJ1-1
CASSSSVLTEAFF
>TRBV19|TRBJ1-6
CASSPRSAGDNIPPLHF
>TRBV7-9|TRBJ1-2
CASRGADYGYTF
>TRBV7-6|TRBJ2-5
CACGQGAETQYF
>TRBV6-5|TRBJ2-3
CASWRSRTDTQYF
>TRBV18|TRBJ1-2
CASSLPGQGAYGYTF
>TRBV6-5|TRBJ1-1
CASSPDNIDRRAFF
>TRBV11-2|TRBJ2-1
CASSLGQGGSFDEQFF
>TRBV6-5|TRBJ2-7
CASSTPGTRRRYEQYF
>TRBV11-2|TRBJ2-1
CASSLGPRGWYEQFF
>TRBV20-1|TRBJ1-3
CSALTGRSSGNTIYF
>TRBV12-3/TRBV12-4|TRBJ2-2
CASSFRRTNTGELFF
>TRBV29-1|TRBJ2-1
CSVRTSGGNEQFF
>TRBV5-1|TRBJ2-5
CASSLGGVQETQYF
>TRBV12-2|TRBJ2-3
CASRLARLDEDTQYF
>TRBV10-3|TRBJ1-1
CAISDETASREAFF
>TRBV29-1|TRBJ2-3
CSLGAGEEDTQYF
>TRBV19|TRBJ2-1
CASSISGTSGSSYNEQFF
>TRBV5-6|TRBJ2-3
CASSLGGRGAADTQYF
>TRBV29-1|TRBJ2-4
CSVEIPDLAINIQYF
>TRBV12-3/TRBV12-4|TRBJ2-3
CASVVGANYPSTDTQYF
>TRBV5-4|TRBJ2-3
CASSLAGLADTQYF
>TRBV2|TRBJ1-5
CASSEKVGNQPQHF
>TRBV7-2|TRBJ2-5
CASRGLGWSTETQYF
>TRBV5-5|TRBJ1-5
CASSLETGYSQPQHF
>TRBV6-5|TRBJ2-7
CASSYGGSYEQYF
>TRBV7-3|TRBJ1-1
CASSLTLTGGTEAFF
>TRBV7-2|TRBJ2-3
CASSLDQITDTQYF
>TRBV4-1|TRBJ1-3
CASSPGQMEAGNTIYF
>TRBV29-1|TRBJ2-1
CSVIKGTPKQFF
>TRBV12-3/TRBV12-4|TRBJ1-5
CASRPGQGYNQPQHF
>TRBV6-6|TRBJ2-7
CASSYSYTSGEYEQYF
>TRBV4-2|TRBJ1-6
CASSQSLVWQQEPPLHF
>TRBV3-1|TRBJ1-1
CASSPYWGIEAFF
>TRBV4-1|TRBJ2-7
CASSGGLEQYF
>TRBV13|TRBJ2-3
CASSPRATYTDTQYF
>TRBV6-6|TRBJ2-5
CASSYSSGGRRETQYF
>TRBV6-5|TRBJ1-2
CASSYGADANYGYTF
>TRBV7-9|TRBJ1-5
CASSSGTGYQPQHF
>TRBV5-1|TRBJ2-1
CASSLRPLGEYNEQFF